This T cell receptor (beta chain) was recovered during a study of shared clonotypes between healthy human individuals. CDR3 length: 15 amino acids. The V gene's germline CDR1 is SGHRS and CDR2 YFSETQ. V gave up 4 bases and J gave up 0 bases, with 12 bases separating them. Naive CD8 cells comprised CD45RO-negative, CCR7-positively selected cells, excluding terminally differentiated effector memory CD45RA+ cells. Every donor, a Caucasian adult, lived in Nashville, Tennessee. Findings of the study overall: Only blood was sampled, and tissue TCR repertoires likely differ from blood ones.

Concerning this clone itself: The antigen is undetermined.

Profiled with immunoSEQ multiplex PCR; TCRdb holds only in-frame clones, not every one. Of millions of clones detected, about 95% appear once; the ten largest clones hold about 1.1%. Specimen: naive CD8+ T cells sorted from blood. The sequence was collected from a man younger than 35 in good health. The gene calls are TRBV5-1 and TRBJ2-3; the D gene could be TRBD1 or TRBD2 (5 bases each). DNA of the CDR3: TGCGCCAGCAGCACGGGACGCCTCAGCACAGATACGCAGTATTTT. Its protein is CASSTGRLSTDTQYF. Variable domain in full (rest from reference TRBV5-1 and TRBJ2-3): KAGVTQTPRYLIKTRGQQVTLSCSPISGHRSVSWYQQTPGQGLQFLFEYFSETQRNKGNFPGRFSGRQFSNSRSEMNVSTLELGDSALYLCASSTGRLSTDTQYFGPGTRLTVL.